This T cell receptor (beta chain) was sequenced for a study of cytomegalovirus exposure and HLA in healthy donors. Study observations and caveats: Being productive about 87% or about 30% of the time was typical of most TCR beta V segments in an earlier analysis.

Of note for this clone: Its specificity is not known.

The PCR employed 60 Vbeta primers together with 13 Jbeta primers. Assay: immunoSEQ multiplex PCR; the TCRdb copy retains only in-frame clones and omits some. In the table there are some 190,000 clones, 75% to 85% of which are singletons. This CDR3 contains 18 residues. The junction had 17 bases not matched to a gene; V was cut back by 3 bases and J by 3 bases. Germline lookup yields CDR1 SQVTM and CDR2 ANQGSEA. J is TRBJ1-1 and V is TRBV29-1; 9 bases are a match to TRBD1. The TCR originated in a woman aged 50 to 60 in good health and CMV-seronegative. The sample was PBMCs. The chain's CDR3 is CSVDGAQSRDRVYTEAFF. The CDR3, as DNA: TGCAGCGTTGATGGCGCCCAATCCCGGGACAGGGTGTACACTGAAGCTTTCTTT.